This T cell receptor beta chain is from a study of technical replicates of blood from several donors. V lost 0 bases and J lost 1, with 12 bases in between. This CDR3 comprises 16 residues. Germline V gives CDR1 MNHNY, CDR2 SVGAGI (reference sequence). TCRdb's copy holds only in-frame clones and misses some; the assay was immunoSEQ multiplex PCR. Among about 50,000 clones listed, about 96% were seen once. Sequenced: PBMCs. This receptor was obtained from a human donor in good health. Some clones in this sample may be carry-over from other donors' samples. This rearrangement joins TRBV6-6 to TRBJ1-1; D gene ambiguous. CDR3 sequence (DNA): TGTGCCAGCAGTTACTCGATAATCCCAGGGAACACTGAAGCTTTCTTT. The encoded protein is CASSYSIIPGNTEAFF.